This TCR beta chain was profiled in a study of shared clonotypes between healthy human individuals. Study summary: Donor ages ranged 18 to 49 years: a couple of women, a few men.

Per the germline V gene, CDR1 is SEHNR and CDR2 is FQNEAQ (reference sequence). Trimming stripped 7 bases from V and 4 bases from J, with 10 bases between. The CDR3 is made up of 13 amino acids. CD45RO-negative cells were positively selected for CCR7, leaving out terminally differentiated effector memory CD45RA+ cells. This clone was observed once. Method: immunoSEQ multiplex PCR; TCRdb's copy keeps in-frame clones and lacks some. The sample comprises about 2.1 million clones, 90% to 95% of which are singletons, and 1.5% to 2% rests with the top ten. The rearrangement uses TRBV7-9 and TRBJ2-2, with unresolved D. Sequencing was carried out using naive CD8+ T cells from PBMCs. The sequence came from a man aged 18 to 29 in good health. Some clones in this sample may be carry-over from other donors' samples. CDR3 bases: TGTGCCAGCATCATGGCAGCCACCGGGGAGCTGTTTTTT. Amino acid sequence: CASIMAATGELFF.